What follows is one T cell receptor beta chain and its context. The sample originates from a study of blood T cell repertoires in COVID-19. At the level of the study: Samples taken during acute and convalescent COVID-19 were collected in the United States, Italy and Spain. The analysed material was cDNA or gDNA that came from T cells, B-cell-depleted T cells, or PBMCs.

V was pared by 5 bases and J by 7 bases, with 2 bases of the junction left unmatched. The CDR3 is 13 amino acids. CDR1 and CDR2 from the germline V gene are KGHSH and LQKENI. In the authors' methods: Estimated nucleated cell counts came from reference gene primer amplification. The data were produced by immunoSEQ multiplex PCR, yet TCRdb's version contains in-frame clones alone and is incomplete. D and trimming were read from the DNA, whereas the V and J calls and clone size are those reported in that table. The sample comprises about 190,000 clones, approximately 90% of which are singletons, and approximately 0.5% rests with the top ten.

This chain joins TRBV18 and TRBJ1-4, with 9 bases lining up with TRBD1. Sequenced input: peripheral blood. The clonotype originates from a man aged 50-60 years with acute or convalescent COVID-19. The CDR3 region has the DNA TGTGCCAGCTCATCGACAGGGGGTGAAAAACTGTTTTTT. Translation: CASSSTGGEKLFF.